The rows below give T cell receptor beta chains drawn from one sample of a study of cytomegalovirus exposure and HLA in healthy donors. Sequencing was performed with immunoSEQ multiplex PCR; in TCRdb, only in-frame clones are kept and a portion is missing. The data show over 150,000 clones, with more than 65% seen just once and about 1.3% held by the top ten. Source material: PBMCs. All receptors derive from a woman in her forties or fifties in good health and CMV-seronegative. The conserved cysteine and the conserved F or W are not part of the CDR3 here. Clone size is given for some rows only: seen once, a few or many times, or a class if the clone is expanded.

cdr3_aa	v_call	clone_size
ASSLDRGFDEQY	TRBV11-2	.
ASSLALPDDRGNEQF	TRBV7-9	.
ASSRQENTEAF	TRBV7-3	few
ASSQDLQNLRLKNIQY	TRBV14	.
ATSSRLTGSGYT	TRBV15	.
ASSPHLAGVADTQY	TRBV18	.
ATSRGAGLGMGNYGYT	TRBV15	once
ASRPTGSYYEQY	TRBV25-1	.
ASSRIGGYSQPQH	TRBV28	.
ASSVAGENTEAF	TRBV9	.
ASSLGRTTGGLVTEAF	TRBV7-8	.
ASSDSVVNQPQH	TRBV2	.
ASSLYGTNEKLF	TRBV7-2	.
ASSRGLYNEQF	TRBV7-9	.
ASTTNTRQGAGYT	TRBV19	.
ASSHAGTSVSSTDTQY	TRBV4-2	.
ASSPWGGEDTEAF	TRBV7-9	once
ASTRDGGNTEAF	TRBV19	.
ATSRGLDYGYT	TRBV10-1	few
ASSLGTLTYEQY	TRBV4-3	.
ATSREQGATRYEQY	TRBV15	.
ASSSPGVSAF	TRBV28	.
ASSYSTWLNYGYT	TRBV6-5	.
ASSKEPPDIYEQY	TRBV21-1	.
ASSLTGEYEQY	TRBV28	.
ASSLAQGTSEAF	TRBV7-9	.
ASSLQPPGNDYGYT	TRBV18	few
ASSYFGRESYEQF	TRBV6-6	few
ASSSGQRPYQPQH	TRBV18	few
ASSKLEEPSYNEQF	TRBV21-1	.
SVDGAGEYEQY	TRBV29-1	.
AYDWFETYEQY	TRBV30	.
ASSISSGSGEQF	TRBV7-3	.
ASSLPIQAVAF	TRBV28	.
SVFSPGETQY	TRBV29-1	.
ASGGLAKNIQY	TRBV9	.
ASSPTSGSTDTQY	TRBV4-3	.
AWCREIVGEKLF	TRBV30	once
ASSVNYEQY	TRBV2	few
ASSLAGDYNEQF	TRBV5-1	.
ASSNSNTGELF	TRBV2	.
ASSLNREKLF	TRBV5-6	.
ASSYSTGNSYEQY	TRBV6-5	.
ASSRQGALPYQPQH	TRBV11-2	.
ASSYLGQGNEKLF	TRBV6-5	.
ASSTRGTVGNTIY	TRBV7-2	.
ASSPQGRSNQPQH	TRBV27	few
ASSPSQGAFSFGYT	TRBV27	.
ASSSTWRGTNYGYT	TRBV7-9	.
SAKKGETQY	TRBV20-1	.
ASSPVRRGDNEQF	TRBV7-3	.
ASSRSRTLSNTEAF	TRBV11-2	once
ASSSMTGEFTGELF	TRBV7-9	.
ASSSGQQNTDTQY	TRBV7-9	.
ASSLSPTLNHGYT	TRBV11-2	.